This entry features one T cell receptor (beta chain) sequence. Sequencing targeted TCR beta in blood CD8+ and CD4+ T cells. The multiple sclerosis controls consisted of treatment-naive patients with relapsing-remitting disease, either stable or active. Isolation of CD8+ and CD4+ T cells was performed negatively, whereas enrichment of TEMRA cells was done by FACS. Trimming took off 7 bases at V and 10 bases at J, with 17 bases between the two ends. CDR1 is MNHEY, CDR2 SVGAGI, per germline. CDR3 length equals 12 residues. The source of the sample is a study of CD8 T cells in Susac syndrome. After extraction with the RNeasy kit, 0.5 to 1 ug of the RNA was reverse transcribed using random hexamers. Amplification of TCR beta CDR3 spanned 54 Vbeta and 13 Jbeta via immunoSEQ multiplex PCR. TCRdb analysed the immunoSEQ multiplex PCR reads with MiXCR anew, one entry per CDR3 protein. This table holds 150,000 to 200,000 distinct CDR3 sequences, approximately 95% found once.

The TCR sequence derives from a human donor with multiple sclerosis. Sequencing was carried out using CD8+ T cells from PBMCs. This rearrangement joins TRBV6-5 to TRBJ2-7; D is unresolved. In DNA, the CDR3 is TGTGCCAGCACCCCGGACGGCGGTAGTCAGTACTTC. It encodes CASTPDGGSQYF.